This T cell receptor beta chain was documented in a study of neurological immune-mediated disorders. CDR3 length: 17 residues. J gave up 8 bases and V 0 bases, and 12 bases lay outside the gene matches. The germline gives CDR1 SGHRS, CDR2 YFSETQ. TCRdb recomputed calls from the 5' RACE reads with MiXCR, one row per CDR3 protein. Here the sample spans under 85,000 distinct CDR3 sequences, about 5.2% being singletons. The specimen sequenced was PBMCs. The origin of this receptor is a human donor with multiple sclerosis. The donor label of this sample is uncertain. This chain links TRBV5-1 with TRBJ1-2; 11 bases fit TRBD1. CDR3 coding DNA: TGCGCCAGCAGCTTGGCCGGACAGGGGGCCGCTTCAGGAGGCTACACCTTC. Translation: CASSLAGQGAASGGYTF.